Presented here are 29 T cell receptor beta chains from one specimen sequenced in a study of blood T cell repertoires in COVID-19. Profiling relied on immunoSEQ multiplex PCR, and the TCRdb table lists in-frame clones only, not all of them. This table holds more than 200,000 clones, around 90% found once. Sequencing was carried out using peripheral blood. These receptors came from a man aged 25 to 45 with COVID-19, enrolled during active disease.

The genes are TRBV3-1 (or the pseudogene TRBV3-2) and TRBJ2-7, with D perhaps matching TRBD2 (6 bases). Germline V gene sequence: CDR1 LGHDT, CDR2 YNNKEL (reference sequence). This CDR3 is built from 17 residues. V lost 0 bases and J 2 bases, leaving 17 bases between the germline ends. The CDR3 loop is CASSQDLGGNNAYEQYF. CDR3 coding DNA: TGTGCCAGCAGCCAAGATCTTGGAGGGAATAACGCCTACGAGCAGTACTTC.

V usage is TRBV7-9 and J usage is TRBJ2-1; D possibly corresponds to TRBD1 (5 bases). The germline CDR1 and CDR2 sequences are SEHNR and FQNEAQ (reference sequence). V shed 3 bases and J shed 7 bases, with 10 bases lying between them. This CDR3 has 13 residues. CDR3 sequence: CASSFQGWNEQFF. The CDR3 nucleotides read TGTGCCAGCAGCTTTCAGGGTTGGAATGAGCAGTTCTTC.

The chain is built from TRBV27 and TRBJ2-1, with 7 bases aligning to TRBD2. Germline V CDR1 and CDR2: MNHEY, SMNVEV (reference sequence). The V and J ends lost 0 bases and 2 bases, in that order; junction bases with no gene match: 4. This CDR3 has 16 residues. Here the CDR3 DNA reads TGTGCCAGCAGTTTATCGCTAGCGGCTCCCTACAATGAGCAGTTCTTC. It yields the protein CASSLSLAAPYNEQFF.

V and J are TRBV19 and TRBJ2-6, with 8 bases matching TRBD1. The trim removed 10 bases at V and 1 base at J, leaving 9 bases unmatched. The CDR3 is 16 residues long. Germline V gene sequence: CDR1 LNHDA, CDR2 SQIVND (reference sequence). CDR3 in amino acids: CATADRGASGANVLTF. In DNA form, the CDR3 reads TGTGCCACCGCCGACAGGGGTGCTTCTGGGGCCAACGTCCTGACTTTC.

The genes are TRBV11-2 and TRBJ2-1; 8 bases are shared with TRBD2. Per the germline V gene, CDR1 is SGHAT and CDR2 is FQNNGV. V trimming: 4 bases; J trimming: 2 bases; junction bases outside the gene matches: 10. There are 17 residues in the CDR3. CDR3 nucleotide sequence: TGTGCCAGCAGCTGGCGGGGGGTTTCAAATACCTACAATGAGCAGTTCTTC. Encoded protein: CASSWRGVSNTYNEQFF.

The table lists this clone with a count of one. This rearrangement joins TRBV7-2 to TRBJ2-2; no definite D call. The CDR3 has 12 amino acids. Per germline, CDR1 SGHTA and CDR2 FQGNSA. V was pared by 6 bases and J by 3 bases, with 5 bases between. CDR3 residues: CASSLHTGELFF. In nucleotides, the CDR3 is TGTGCCAGCAGTCTCCACACCGGGGAGCTGTTTTTT.

The chain has TRBV29-1 and TRBJ1-2, with TRBD1 identical over 8 bases. This CDR3 is 13 amino acids long. With V trimmed by 5 bases and J by 0 bases, 2 bases remained unmatched. Germline CDR1 and CDR2: SQVTM and ANQGSEA. CDR3 bases: TGCAGCGTTCGACAGGGGACTAACTATGGCTACACCTTC. Translation gives CSVRQGTNYGYTF.

As DNA, the CDR3 is TGTGCCACCAGCAGAGATAAGGGGGGAGGGCAGCCCCAGCATTTT. This gives the protein CATSRDKGGGQPQHF. The J gene is TRBJ1-5, the V gene TRBV15; maybe TRBD1 (6 bases). Trimming cost V 0 bases and J 7 bases, with 13 bases left between them. This CDR3 has 15 amino acids. Germline V CDR1 and CDR2: LNHNV, YYDKDF (reference sequence).

The chain links TRBV3-1 (or the pseudogene TRBV3-2) to TRBJ1-2; TRBD1 might be the D (6 bases). Trimming pared 4 bases from V and 2 bases from J, leaving 8 bases between. Germline V gene data show CDR1 as LGHDT and CDR2 as YNNKEL (reference sequence). This CDR3 has 13 residues. In DNA, the CDR3 is TGTGCCAGCAGCCTCAGGGGAAACTATGGCTACACCTTC. It codes for CASSLRGNYGYTF.

The V gene is TRBV15, the J gene TRBJ2-1, with D possibly being TRBD1 (5 bases). The CDR3 length is 17 residues. Deletions cut 1 base from V and 5 bases from J, with 18 bases between. Germline assignment: CDR1 LNHNV and CDR2 YYDKDF (reference sequence). The CDR3 nucleotides read TGTGCCACCAGCAGAGGAAACCCCCAGGGTAGGAACAATGAGCAGTTCTTC. It encodes CATSRGNPQGRNNEQFF.

The chain uses TRBV5-6 and TRBJ1-3; 7 bases fit TRBD1. Germline CDR1 reads SGHDT; CDR2 reads YYEEEE. The length of the CDR3 is 15 residues. The V and J ends lost 4 bases and 1 base, in that order; junction bases with no gene match: 5. The CDR3 reads CASSPPGGSGNTIYF. The CDR3, as DNA: TGTGCCAGCAGCCCACCAGGGGGGTCTGGAAACACCATATATTTT.

The V call is TRBV3-1 (or the pseudogene TRBV3-2), the J call TRBJ1-2, with D unresolved. V dropped 0 bases and J dropped 8 bases, with 10 bases sitting between them. Germline CDR1 is LGHDT and CDR2 is YNNKEL (reference sequence). This CDR3 contains 13 residues. The CDR3 coding sequence is TGTGCCAGCAGCCAAGAGGCAAGAGGCGGCTACACCTTC. This translates into CASSQEARGGYTF.

This chain uses TRBV7-9 with TRBJ2-2; perhaps TRBD2 as D (5 bases). Looked up from germline, CDR1 is SEHNR and CDR2 is FQNEAQ (reference sequence). This CDR3 spans 14 amino acids. The V end lost 9 bases, the J end lost 4 bases, and 15 bases lay between the germline ends. The DNA of the CDR3 is TGTGCCAGGCCGTGGAGGAACAGCACCGGGGAGCTGTTTTTT. Translated, it gives CARPWRNSTGELFF. Filled out from reference TRBV7-9 and TRBJ2-2, the complete variable domain reads DTGVSQNPRHKITKRGQNVTFRCDPISEHNRLYWYRQTLGQGPEFLTYFQNEAQLEKSRLLSDRFSAERPKGSFSTLEIQRTEQGDSAMYLCARPWRNSTGELFFGEGSRLTVL.

The chain recombines TRBV7-3 with TRBJ2-3; D possibly corresponds to TRBD2 (6 bases). The germline gives CDR1 SGHTA, CDR2 FQGTGA. V lost 5 bases and J 1 base, leaving 16 bases between the germline ends. The CDR3 loop spans 16 amino acids. The CDR3, as DNA: TGTGCCAGCAGCCCTGCTTCGGGCGGGGGCACAGATACGCAGTATTTT. Its protein product is CASSPASGGGTDTQYF.

CDR3: CASSLEGRENTEAFF. DNA of the CDR3: TGTGCCAGCAGCTTAGAGGGGCGGGAGAACACTGAAGCTTTCTTT. This chain uses TRBV11-2 with TRBJ1-1; TRBD1 is a possible D gene (5 bases). The CDR3 length is 15 residues. The V gene's germline CDR1 is SGHAT and CDR2 FQNNGV. The V end lost 0 bases, the J end lost 1 base, and 9 bases lay between the germline ends. Complete variable domain (other parts from reference TRBV11-2 and TRBJ1-1): EAGVAQSPRYKIIEKRQSVAFWCNPISGHATLYWYQQILGQGPKLLIQFQNNGVVDDSQLPKDRFSAERLKGVDSTLKIQPAKLEDSAVYLCASSLEGRENTEAFFGQGTRLTVV.

This chain uses TRBV9 with TRBJ1-4, with a possible D match to TRBD1 (6 bases). The germline gives CDR1 SGDLS, CDR2 YYNGEE. With 3 bases removed from V and 3 bases from J, the gap between germline ends came to 15 bases. CDR3 length: 16 amino acids. The CDR3 here is CASSAAAGAPNEKLFF. CDR3 sequence (DNA): TGTGCCAGCAGCGCCGCGGCGGGGGCCCCTAATGAAAAACTGTTTTTT.

This rearrangement joins TRBV7-2 to TRBJ1-5; 7 nucleotides line up with TRBD1. The CDR3 runs to 16 residues. With V trimmed by 4 bases and J by 1 base, 7 bases remained unmatched. Germline V gives CDR1 SGHTA, CDR2 FQGNSA. The CDR3 protein is CASSSGQAKSNQPQHF. The CDR3 DNA is TGTGCCAGCAGCTCAGGACAGGCTAAGAGCAATCAGCCCCAGCATTTT.

V gene TRBV4-2 combines with J gene TRBJ1-6; D might be TRBD1 (6 bases). The CDR3 covers 17 residues. V lost 0 bases, J lost 7 bases, and 16 bases lay in between. Germline V lookup: CDR1 LGHNA, CDR2 YNFKEQ. Written as DNA, the CDR3 is TGTGCCAGCAGCCAAGAGGCGGGGGCGAGGCCGAATTCACCCCTCCACTTT. It is translated as CASSQEAGARPNSPLHF.

The chain employs TRBV7-7 and TRBJ2-2, with 7 positions matching TRBD2. Germline loops: CDR1 SSHAT, CDR2 FNYEAQ (reference sequence). The J segment lost 3 bases and the V segment lost 4 bases, leaving 8 bases of the junction unmatched. The CDR3 consists of 16 residues. CDR3 sequence reads: CASSSHGRRDTGELFF. CDR3 sequence (DNA): TGTGCCAGCAGCTCCCACGGGAGGAGGGACACCGGGGAGCTGTTTTTT.

V and J are TRBV19 and TRBJ1-2; D possibly corresponds to TRBD1 (6 bases). Germline V lookup: CDR1 LNHDA, CDR2 SQIVND (reference sequence). The CDR3 runs 13 residues. V lost 7 bases to trimming and J lost 6 bases, with 15 bases between them. This CDR3 is CASKALGADGYTF. DNA of the CDR3: TGTGCCAGTAAGGCCCTGGGGGCGGATGGCTACACCTTC.

A few counts support this clone. The rearrangement joins TRBV29-1 to TRBJ1-3, with 8 bases that match TRBD1. This CDR3 contains 14 residues. After removal of 4 bases from V and 4 bases from J, the junction contained 6 bases not matched to a gene. Per the germline V gene, CDR1 is SQVTM and CDR2 is ANQGSEA. The CDR3 region is CSVGQGTSGNTIYF. CDR3 DNA sequence: TGCAGCGTTGGACAGGGGACATCCGGAAACACCATATATTTT.

V usage is TRBV5-6 and J usage is TRBJ1-1; 8 bases agree with TRBD1. Germline V CDR1 and CDR2: SGHDT, YYEEEE. This CDR3 is 15 amino acids long. Trimming cost V 3 bases and J 4 bases; bases outside gene matches: 8. As DNA, the CDR3 is TGTGCCAGCAGCTCCCTCGACAGGGGCGTCACTGAAGCTTTCTTT. It translates to CASSSLDRGVTEAFF. The full variable domain, its missing parts supplied by reference TRBV5-6 and TRBJ1-1, is DAGVTQSPTHLIKTRGQQVTLRCSPKSGHDTVSWYQQALGQGPQFIFQYYEEEERQRGNFPDRFSGHQFPNYSSELNVNALLLGDSALYLCASSSLDRGVTEAFFGQGTRLTVV.

J is TRBJ2-1 and V is TRBV23-1, with D tentatively TRBD1 (7 bases). TRBV23-1 is known as an ORF, though its function is uncertain. V lost 2 bases and J 5 bases, leaving 16 bases between the germline ends. The CDR3 length is 16 residues. The CDR3 spells CASSQPDREVDNEQFF. CDR3 coding DNA: TGCGCCAGCAGTCAACCCGACAGGGAGGTAGACAATGAGCAGTTCTTC.

The rearrangement uses TRBV7-6 and TRBJ1-3; tentative D call: TRBD1 (5 bases). V was shortened by 1 base and J by 8 bases, with 15 bases between the two germline ends. Looked up from germline, CDR1 is SGHVS and CDR2 is FNYEAQ. This CDR3 has 15 residues. The CDR3 DNA follows: TGTGCCAGCAGCTTAGATGGCAGGGCAGAGGACACCATATATTTT. It specifies CASSLDGRAEDTIYF.

This clone was detected only a few times. The chain uses TRBV30 and TRBJ1-2; D is possibly TRBD1 (6 bases). This CDR3 region has 13 residues. Per the germline V gene, CDR1 is GTSNPN and CDR2 is SVGIG (reference sequence). The V end was cut by 7 bases, the J end by 4 bases, with 16 bases between. The DNA of the CDR3 is TGTGCCTCCGAGATTTGGACAGTCTATGGCTACACCTTC. It specifies CASEIWTVYGYTF.

On this clone: Other DNA sequences within the sample encode an identical CDR3. This chain links TRBV18 with TRBJ2-3; possible D gene TRBD1, 6 bases. The CDR3 extends over 15 amino acids. V was cut by 3 bases and J by 1 base, with 11 bases left in between. CDR1 KGHSH and CDR2 LQKENI come from the germline V gene. The CDR3 reads CASSPPQGRTDTQYF. The DNA of the CDR3 is TGTGCCAGCTCACCTCCCCAGGGGCGCACAGATACGCAGTATTTT.

V usage is TRBV18 and J usage is TRBJ1-5; 9 nucleotides match TRBD1. This CDR3 is 16 amino acids long. V lost 2 bases and J lost 2; bases outside the gene matches: 4. In germline, CDR1 is KGHSH, CDR2 LQKENI. CDR3 region: CASSPWTGDGNQPQHF. In nucleotides, the CDR3 is TGTGCCAGCTCACCATGGACAGGGGACGGCAATCAGCCCCAGCATTTT.

The chain employs TRBV5-1 and TRBJ2-7, with D possibly matching TRBD2 (5 bases). Trimming took off 6 bases at V and 5 bases at J, with 18 bases between the two ends. This CDR3 has 14 residues. CDR1 and CDR2 (germline): SGHRS, YFSETQ. CDR3 sequence reads: CASTQEVTGHEQYF. CDR3 coding DNA: TGCGCCAGCACCCAGGAGGTCACGGGCCACGAGCAGTACTTC.

This clone showed up just a few times. The chain recombines TRBV28 with TRBJ1-1; perhaps TRBD1 as D (6 bases). Germline CDR1 reads MDHEN; CDR2 reads SYDVKM. The CDR3 contains 13 residues. V was pared by 10 bases and J by 4 bases, with 16 bases between. The CDR3 spells CAIHRETGTEAFF. The CDR3 nucleotides read TGTGCCATCCACAGGGAGACGGGCACTGAAGCTTTCTTT.